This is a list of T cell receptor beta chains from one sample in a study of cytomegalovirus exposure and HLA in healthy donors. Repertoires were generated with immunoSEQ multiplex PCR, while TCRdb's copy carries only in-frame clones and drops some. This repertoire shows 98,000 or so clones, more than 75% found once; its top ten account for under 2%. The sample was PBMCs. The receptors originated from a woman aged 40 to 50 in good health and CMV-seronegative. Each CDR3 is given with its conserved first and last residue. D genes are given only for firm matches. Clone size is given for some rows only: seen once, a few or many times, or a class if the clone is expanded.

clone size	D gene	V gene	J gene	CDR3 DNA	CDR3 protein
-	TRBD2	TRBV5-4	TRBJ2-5	TGTGCCAGCAGCCCCTCTAGCGGGAGCAAAGAGACCCAGTACTTC	CASSPSSGSKETQYF
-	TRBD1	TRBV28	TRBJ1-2	TGTGCCAGCAGTTTATGGCCTCAGGGGGCGGGGGGCTACACCTTC	CASSLWPQGAGGYTF
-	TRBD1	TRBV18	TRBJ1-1	TGTGCCAGCTCATTTAGACAGGGACGAGGATTAAACACTGAAGCTTTCTTT	CASSFRQGRGLNTEAFF
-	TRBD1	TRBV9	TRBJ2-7	TGTGCCAGCAGCGTCTCACCGGGACAGGGTAGTATGTACGAGCAGTACTTC	CASSVSPGQGSMYEQYF
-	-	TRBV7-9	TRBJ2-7	TGTGCCAGCAGTATACAGGCCTACGAGCAGTACTTC	CASSIQAYEQYF
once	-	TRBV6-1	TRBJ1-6	TGTGCCAGCAGTGGGGCCCTAGGGGGCTCCTATAATTCACCCCTCCACTTT	CASSGALGGSYNSPLHF
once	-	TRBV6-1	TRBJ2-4	TGTGCCATTGCCTTGTCGGGGGGCGACATTCAGTACTTC	CAIALSGGDIQYF
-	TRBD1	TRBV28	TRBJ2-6	TGTGCCGTTCCAGGGGGTCCGAGAGGGGCCAACGTCCTGACTTTC	CAVPGGPRGANVLTF
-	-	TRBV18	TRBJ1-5	TGTGCCAGCTCACCCCGAGGGTATAGCAATCAGCCCCAGCATTTT	CASSPRGYSNQPQHF
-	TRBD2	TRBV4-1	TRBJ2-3	TGCGCCAGCAGCCAAGATAGGGTAGCGGGGGATACGCAGTATTTT	CASSQDRVAGDTQYF
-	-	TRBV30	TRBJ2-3	TGTGCCTGGAGTGTATTGGCTAGCGATACGCAGTATTTT	CAWSVLASDTQYF
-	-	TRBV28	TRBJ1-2	TGTGCCAGCAGTCGGAGTAGACCTGGCTACACCTTC	CASSRSRPGYTF
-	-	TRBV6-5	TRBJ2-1	TGTGCCAGCAGTTATGGACGGGAAGGGGGTAATGAGCAGTTCTTC	CASSYGREGGNEQFF
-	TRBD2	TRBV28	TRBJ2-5	TGTGCCAGCAGTTTGGGTTACGCGGGAGGCCTCCAAGAGACCCAGTACTTC	CASSLGYAGGLQETQYF
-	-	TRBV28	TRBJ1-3	TGTGCCAGCAGTTTACCCCCTCCTTTCGTCGGAAACACCATATATTTT	CASSLPPPFVGNTIYF
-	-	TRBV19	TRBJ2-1	TGTGCCAGTAGTTTCGACAGGGAGGCCTACAATGAGCAGTTCTTC	CASSFDREAYNEQFF
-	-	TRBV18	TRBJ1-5	TGTGCCAGCTCACCATCAGGCAGGGGCAATCAGCCCCAGCATTTT	CASSPSGRGNQPQHF
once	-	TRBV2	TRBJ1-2	TGTGCCAGCAGGGGCGGGGATGGCTACACCTTC	CASRGGDGYTF
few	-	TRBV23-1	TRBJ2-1	TGCGCCAGCATCCTTAATGAGCAGTTCTTC	CASILNEQFF
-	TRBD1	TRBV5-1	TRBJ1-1	TGCGCCAGCAGTTGGGACAGGGACACTGAAGCTTTCTTT	CASSWDRDTEAFF
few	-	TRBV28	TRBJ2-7	TGTGCCAGCAGTTCCGCCGCCGGCGGGGACTACGAGCAGTACTTC	CASSSAAGGDYEQYF
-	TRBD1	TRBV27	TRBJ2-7	TGTGCCAGCAGTATGGTGCAGGGGGCCTACGAGCAGTACTTC	CASSMVQGAYEQYF
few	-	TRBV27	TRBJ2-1	TGTGCCAGCAGTGGAACTAGGGGGTACAATGAGCAGTTCTTC	CASSGTRGYNEQFF
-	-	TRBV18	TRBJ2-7	TGTGCCAGCTCACCGGGTACAGGGTACGAGCAGTACTTC	CASSPGTGYEQYF
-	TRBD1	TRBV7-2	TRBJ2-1	TGTGCCAGCAGCCCCGGACAGGGGGCTTTTAATGAGCAGTTCTTC	CASSPGQGAFNEQFF